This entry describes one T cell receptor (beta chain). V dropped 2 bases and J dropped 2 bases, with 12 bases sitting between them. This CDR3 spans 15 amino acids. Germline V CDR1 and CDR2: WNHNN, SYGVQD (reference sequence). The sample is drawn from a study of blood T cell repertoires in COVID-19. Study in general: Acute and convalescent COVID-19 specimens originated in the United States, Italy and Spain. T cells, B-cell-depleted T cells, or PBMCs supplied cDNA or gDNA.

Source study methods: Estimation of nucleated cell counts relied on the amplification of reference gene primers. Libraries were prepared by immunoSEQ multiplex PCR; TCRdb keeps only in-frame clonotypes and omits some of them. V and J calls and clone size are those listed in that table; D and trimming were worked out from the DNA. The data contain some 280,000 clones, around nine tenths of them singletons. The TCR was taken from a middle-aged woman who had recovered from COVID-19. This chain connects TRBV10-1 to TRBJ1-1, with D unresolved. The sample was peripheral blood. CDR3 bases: TGCGCCAGCAGTGAGGCTGGCCGGGGTAACACTGAAGCTTTCTTT. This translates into CASSEAGRGNTEAFF.